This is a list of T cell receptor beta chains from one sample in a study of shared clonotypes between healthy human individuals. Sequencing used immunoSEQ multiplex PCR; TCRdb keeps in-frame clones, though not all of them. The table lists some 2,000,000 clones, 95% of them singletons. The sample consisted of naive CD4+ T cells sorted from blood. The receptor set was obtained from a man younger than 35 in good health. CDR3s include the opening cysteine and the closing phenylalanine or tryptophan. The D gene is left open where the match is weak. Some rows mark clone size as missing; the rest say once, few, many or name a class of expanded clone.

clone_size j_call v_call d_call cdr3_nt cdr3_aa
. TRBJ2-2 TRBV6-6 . TGTGCCAGCAGTTATCCGGGAACCGGGGAGCTGTTTTTT CASSYPGTGELFF
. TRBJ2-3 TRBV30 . TGTGCCTGGCAGGGGACTCGACAGACAGATACGCAGTATTTT CAWQGTRQTDTQYF
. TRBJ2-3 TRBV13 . TGTGCCAGCAGCTTAGGCGGCGCTTCTAGCACAGATACGCAGTATTTT CASSLGGASSTDTQYF
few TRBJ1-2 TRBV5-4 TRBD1 TGTGCCAGCAGCTACCCGGGACAGAGGGTTGACTATGGCTACACCTTC CASSYPGQRVDYGYTF
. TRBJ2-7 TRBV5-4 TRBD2 TGTGCCAGCAGCCGTACTAGCGCTAAGGACGAGCAGTACTTC CASSRTSAKDEQYF
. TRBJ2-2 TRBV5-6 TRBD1 TGTGCCAGCAGCGGGATGACAGGGAGTGAGTACGGGGAGCTGTTTTTT CASSGMTGSEYGELFF
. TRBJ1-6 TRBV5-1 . TGCGCCAGCAGCTTGGCGACAGGTCAAAATTCACCCCTCCACTTT CASSLATGQNSPLHF
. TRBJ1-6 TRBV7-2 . TGTGCCAGCAGCTTAGGAGGGGTCGATAATTCACCCCTCCACTTT CASSLGGVDNSPLHF
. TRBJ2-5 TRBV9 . TGTGCCAGCAGCGGCGGACAGAGCCAAGAGACCCAGTACTTC CASSGGQSQETQYF
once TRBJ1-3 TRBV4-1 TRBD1 TGCGCCAGCAGCCAACGGGACAGTATGCCTGGAAACACCATATATTTT CASSQRDSMPGNTIYF
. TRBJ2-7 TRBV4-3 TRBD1 TGCGCCAGCAGCCAAGATTGGGACAGGGCTTACGAGCAGTACTTC CASSQDWDRAYEQYF
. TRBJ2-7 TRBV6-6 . TGTGCCAGCAGTTACGGGACTCTCGCCTACGAGCAGTACTTC CASSYGTLAYEQYF
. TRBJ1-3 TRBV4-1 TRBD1 TGCGCCAGCAGCCAGACCGGGACAGGGGGAAACACCATATATTTT CASSQTGTGGNTIYF
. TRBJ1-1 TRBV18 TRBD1 TGTGCCAGCTCCCCGTTGAGCACCCCAGGGGGAACTGAAGCTTTCTTT CASSPLSTPGGTEAFF
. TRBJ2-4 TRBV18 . TGTGCCAGCTCACCAAATTTCGGGCAGGCCATTGACCAGGGCTTC CASSPNFGQAIDQGF
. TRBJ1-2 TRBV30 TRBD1 TGTGCCTGGAGGGGGGACAGCTTTAGCTATGGCTACACCTTC CAWRGDSFSYGYTF
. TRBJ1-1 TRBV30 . TGTGCCCCCGGGCGGGGTGAAGCTTTCTTT CAPGRGEAFF
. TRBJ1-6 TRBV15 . TGTGCCACCAGCAGAGATCGGGGTTCACCCCTCCACTTT CATSRDRGSPLHF
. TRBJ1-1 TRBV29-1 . TGCAGCGTTGAAGGAGCAGCGATGAACACTGAAGCTTTCTTT CSVEGAAMNTEAFF
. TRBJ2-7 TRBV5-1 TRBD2 TGCGCCAGCAGCAGAACCGGGACTAGCGGGAGTCAGTACGAGCAGTACTTC CASSRTGTSGSQYEQYF
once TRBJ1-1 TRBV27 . TGTGCCAGCAGTTATGTGCGGGGCACTGAAGCTTTCTTT CASSYVRGTEAFF
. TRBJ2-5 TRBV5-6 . TGTGCCAGCCTGCGTGGGGCTCAAGAGACCCAGTACTTC CASLRGAQETQYF
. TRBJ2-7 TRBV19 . TGTGCCAGTAGCCCGCAGCAACAGGGACTAACCTACGAGCAGTACTTC CASSPQQQGLTYEQYF
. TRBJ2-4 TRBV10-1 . TGCGCCAGCAGCGTAGGAGACCCGAGGAACATTCAGTACTTC CASSVGDPRNIQYF
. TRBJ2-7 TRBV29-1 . TGCAGCGTTGGAAATTTATACGAGCAGTACTTC CSVGNLYEQYF
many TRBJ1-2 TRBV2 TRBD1 TGTGCCAGCAGTGCGGGACAGACCTATGGCTACACCTTC CASSAGQTYGYTF
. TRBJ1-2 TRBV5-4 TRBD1 TGTGCCAGCAGCACAGGGGGCTCATTGGATGGCTACACCTTC CASSTGGSLDGYTF
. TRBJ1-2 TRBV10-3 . TGTGCGGTTGACGGGTTTGGCTATGGCTACACCTTC CAVDGFGYGYTF
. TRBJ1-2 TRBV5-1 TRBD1 TGCGCCAGCAGCTTGGGATCCGACAGGGGGTTTGGCTACACCTTC CASSLGSDRGFGYTF
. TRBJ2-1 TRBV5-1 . TGCGCCAGCAGCCTAGCCGGGACACCGGCTGCCAATGAGCAGTTCTTC CASSLAGTPAANEQFF
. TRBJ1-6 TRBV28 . TGTGCCAGCAGTTTAGGCAGGGGCTATAATTCACCCCTCCACTTT CASSLGRGYNSPLHF
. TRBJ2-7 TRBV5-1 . TGCGCCAGCAGCTTGGACGGAGCCTACGAGCAGTACTTC CASSLDGAYEQYF
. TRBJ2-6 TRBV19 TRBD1 TGTGCCAGTAGACGACAGGGATCTGGGGCCAACGTCCTGACTTTC CASRRQGSGANVLTF
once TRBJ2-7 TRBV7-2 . TGTGCCAGCACCCGATATTCCTTTGGGGAGCAGTACTTC CASTRYSFGEQYF
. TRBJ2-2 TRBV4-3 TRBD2 TGCGCCAGCAGCCAAAGATCGGGAGGACTAGGGAGGTATAACACCGGGGAGCTGTTTTTT CASSQRSGGLGRYNTGELFF
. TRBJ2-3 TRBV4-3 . TGCGCCAGCAGCCAAGATTGGGGACCAAAAGATACGCAGTATTTT CASSQDWGPKDTQYF
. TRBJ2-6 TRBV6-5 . TGTGCCAGCAGCCCTTCTTCTTTTGGGGCCAACGTCCTGACTTTC CASSPSSFGANVLTF
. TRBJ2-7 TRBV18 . TGTGCCAGCTCACCAGTGGGTTCCACTTCCGAGCAGTACTTC CASSPVGSTSEQYF
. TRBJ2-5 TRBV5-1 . TGCGCCAGCAGCTTGGCGGTAGGGACGGGAGAGACCCAGTACTTC CASSLAVGTGETQYF
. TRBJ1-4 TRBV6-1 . TGTGCCAGCAGAGGACAGCTTACTAATGAAAAACTGTTTTTT CASRGQLTNEKLFF
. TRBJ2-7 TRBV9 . TGTGCCAGCAGCGTACGGACTGGGCCCTACGAGCAGTACTTC CASSVRTGPYEQYF
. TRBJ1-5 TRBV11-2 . TGTGCCAGCAGCTTAGGGGTTACTAGCAATCAGCCCCAGCATTTT CASSLGVTSNQPQHF
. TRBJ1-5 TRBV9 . TGTGCCAGCAGCATTGGAGTTGGCAATCAGCCCCAGCATTTT CASSIGVGNQPQHF
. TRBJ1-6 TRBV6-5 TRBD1 TGTGCCAGCGGTGTATTGGGACAGGGTATTTCACCCCTCCACTTT CASGVLGQGISPLHF
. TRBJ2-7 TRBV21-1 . TGTGCCAGCAGCAAACGGTCGGGACAGGGAACCTACGAGCAGTACTTC CASSKRSGQGTYEQYF
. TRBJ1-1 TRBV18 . TGTGCCAGCTCACTCACGAACTTAGGGAGGAGTACTGAAGCTTTCTTT CASSLTNLGRSTEAFF
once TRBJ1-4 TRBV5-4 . TGTGCCAGCAGCTTGGGGAATGAAAAACTGTTTTTT CASSLGNEKLFF
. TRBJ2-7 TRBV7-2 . TGTGCCAGCAGCTTTCGGGTCGCCTACGAGCAGTACTTC CASSFRVAYEQYF
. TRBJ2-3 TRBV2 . TGTGCCAGCAGGGGGTTGGCTAGCACAGATACGCAGTATTTT CASRGLASTDTQYF
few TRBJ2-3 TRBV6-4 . TGTGCCGGAGGAGGGACAGATACGCAGTATTTT CAGGGTDTQYF